This paragraph reports one T cell receptor beta chain. The data originate from a study of CD8+CD57+ T cells in acquired aplastic anemia. Study-level background: Healthy donors gave 9.5 million to 12 million reads on average for CD4+ cells.

Trimming took 11 bases from V and 7 from J, leaving 15 bases between them. This CDR3 has 13 residues. The germline V gene encodes CDR1 SNHLY and CDR2 FYNNEI. It was genomic DNA that served as the template for profiling TCR beta VDJ and CDR3. TCRdb redid the calling of the reads with MiXCR, one entry per CDR3 protein. The table includes some 180,000 distinct CDR3 sequences, 35% to 50% detected once. The chain couples TRBV2 to TRBJ1-6; the D is unclear. This sequence was found in a human donor in good health. The specimen sequenced was sorted CD4+, CD8+, or CD8+CD57+ T cells (not recorded which) from PBMCs. CDR3 loop: CACGFGGNSPLHF. The CDR3 nucleotides read TGTGCCTGCGGGTTCGGCGGGAATTCACCCCTCCACTTT. The variable domain in full, with the rest retrieved from reference TRBV2 and TRBJ1-6, is EPEVTQTPSHQVTQMGQEVILRCVPISNHLYFYWYRQILGQKVEFLVSFYNNEISEKSEIFDDQFSVERPDGSNFTLKIRSTKLEDSAMYFCACGFGGNSPLHFGNGTRLTVT.